This entry lists 13 T cell receptor beta chains sequenced from one sample in a study of shared clonotypes between healthy human individuals. Only in-frame clones appear in the TCRdb table, and some are missing; sequencing was by immunoSEQ multiplex PCR. Found here are a few million clones, under 97% of them singletons; the top ten hold 0.1% to 0.15%. Material: naive CD4+ T cells sorted from blood. Subset given: CD45RA+ positively selected. These receptors all stem from a man aged 18 to 30 in good health.

This clone was observed a single time. V is TRBV5-1 and J is TRBJ2-2; 9 nucleotides line up with TRBD1. Losses at the gene ends were 4 bases for V and 6 bases for J; bases not matched to a gene: 7. This CDR3 has 15 residues. Germline-derived CDR1 and CDR2 are SGHRS and YFSETQ. The CDR3 DNA follows: TGCGCCAGCAGCCGGACAGGGGCCGGCCCCGGGGAGCTGTTTTTT. This codes for CASSRTGAGPGELFF. The whole variable domain, filled in from reference TRBV5-1 and TRBJ2-2, reads KAGVTQTPRYLIKTRGQQVTLSCSPISGHRSVSWYQQTPGQGLQFLFEYFSETQRNKGNFPGRFSGRQFSNSRSEMNVSTLELGDSALYLCASSRTGAGPGELFFGEGSRLTVL.

The rearrangement uses TRBV18 and TRBJ2-5; the D is unclear. V was clipped by 3 bases and J by 1 base, with 9 bases between them. Per germline, CDR1 KGHSH and CDR2 LQKENI. The CDR3 runs 14 residues. CDR3 bases: TGTGCCAGCTCACCTTCACGTACCCAAGAGACCCAGTACTTC. This sequence encodes CASSPSRTQETQYF.

The sample holds one count of this clone. The V and J genes are TRBV6-6 and TRBJ2-5, with 7 bases fitting TRBD1. Per the germline V gene, CDR1 is MNHNY and CDR2 is SVGAGI (reference sequence). The ends lost 8 bases at V and 5 bases at J; junction bases unmatched: 5. There are 12 residues in the CDR3. The DNA of the CDR3 is TGTGCCAGCTCGACAGGGCACGAGACCCAGTACTTC. This sequence encodes CASSTGHETQYF.

This chain uses TRBV27 with TRBJ1-3; D might be TRBD1 (5 bases). The germline V gene has CDR1 MNHEY and CDR2 SMNVEV (reference sequence). Trimming took off 5 bases at V and 0 bases at J, with 8 bases between the two ends. This CDR3 has 14 amino acids. The CDR3, as DNA: TGTGCCAGCAGTCCAGGGAGCTCTGGAAACACCATATATTTT. Residues: CASSPGSSGNTIYF.

The chain is built from TRBV29-1 and TRBJ2-3; D could derive from TRBD1 or TRBD2 (6 bases each). Trimming removed 4 bases at V and 1 base at J, with 9 bases between. The CDR3 length is 13 residues. Per germline, CDR1 SQVTM and CDR2 ANQGSEA. The CDR3 sequence: CSVGGARTDTQYF. The CDR3, as DNA: TGCAGCGTTGGGGGGGCTCGCACAGATACGCAGTATTTT.

The chain couples TRBV6-5 to TRBJ1-2; weak D call: TRBD1 (5 bases). Germline V gives CDR1 MNHEY, CDR2 SVGAGI. V gave up 6 bases and J gave up 8 bases, with 16 bases separating them. The CDR3 contains 13 residues. This CDR3 reads CASSQREEGGYTF. The CDR3 DNA reads TGTGCCAGCAGCCAGCGGGAGGAGGGGGGCTACACCTTC.

This clone has more than one count but fewer than ten. The chain combines TRBV5-1 with TRBJ2-5; TRBD2 aligns across 12 bases. V dropped 0 bases and J dropped 4; count of bases not matched to a gene: 16. The CDR3 is 20 amino acids. The germline V gene has CDR1 SGHRS and CDR2 YFSETQ. In nucleotides, the CDR3 is TGCGCCAGCAGCTTGGCTATGGGTACTAGCGGGAGGTTTCGCGGAGAGACCCAGTACTTC. It is translated as CASSLAMGTSGRFRGETQYF. The variable domain in full, completed from reference TRBV5-1 and TRBJ2-5, reads KAGVTQTPRYLIKTRGQQVTLSCSPISGHRSVSWYQQTPGQGLQFLFEYFSETQRNKGNFPGRFSGRQFSNSRSEMNVSTLELGDSALYLCASSLAMGTSGRFRGETQYFGPGTRLLVL.

The V and J genes are TRBV19 and TRBJ1-1, with 8 bases matching TRBD1. This CDR3 region has 15 residues. J gave up 0 bases and V 5 bases, and 5 bases lay outside the gene matches. CDR1 and CDR2 (germline): LNHDA, SQIVND (reference sequence). The CDR3 nucleotides are TGTGCCAGTAGTCTCCGGGACAGGATGAACACTGAAGCTTTCTTT. As protein: CASSLRDRMNTEAFF. Full variable domain (outside the CDR3, taken from reference TRBV19 and TRBJ1-1): DGGITQSPKYLFRKEGQNVTLSCEQNLNHDAMYWYRQDPGQGLRLIYYSQIVNDFQKGDIAEGYSVSREKKESFPLTVTSAQKNPTAFYLCASSLRDRMNTEAFFGQGTRLTVV.

Comment on this clone: Other DNA sequences in the sample encode the same CDR3. This chain connects TRBV28 to TRBJ2-3, with D uncertain. Germline V gene lookup returns CDR1 MDHEN and CDR2 SYDVKM. V was trimmed by 3 bases and J by 2 bases, leaving 6 bases between them. The CDR3 totals 13 residues. This CDR3 is CASSFRNTDTQYF. CDR3 coding DNA: TGTGCCAGCAGTTTCAGAAACACAGATACGCAGTATTTT.

This rearrangement joins TRBV28 to TRBJ2-5, with 7 bases identical to TRBD2. The trim removed 10 bases at V and 9 bases at J, leaving 20 bases unmatched. This CDR3 has 15 amino acids. Per the germline V gene, CDR1 is MDHEN and CDR2 is SYDVKM. This CDR3 reads CATRSGTLGDPAQYF. As DNA, the CDR3 is TGTGCCACCAGGAGCGGGACCCTGGGTGACCCGGCCCAGTACTTC.

This clone was counted a few times. CDR3 region: CASSVAKEETQYF. CDR3 sequence (DNA): TGTGCCAGCAGCGTAGCGAAGGAAGAGACCCAGTACTTC. The rearrangement uses TRBV9 and TRBJ2-5; D remains ambiguous. This CDR3 region has 13 residues. CDR1 is SGDLS and CDR2 is YYNGEE in the germline V gene. V gave up 0 bases and J gave up 3 bases, with 6 bases separating them.

This chain uses TRBV5-1 with TRBJ2-2; weak D call: TRBD2 (6 bases). There are 14 residues in the CDR3. V dropped 3 bases and J dropped 6 bases, with 12 bases sitting between them. Per the germline V gene, CDR1 is SGHRS and CDR2 is YFSETQ. The CDR3 DNA sequence: TGCGCCAGCAGCTCGTCAGGAGGGGCCGGGGAGCTGTTTTTT. It is translated as CASSSSGGAGELFF. The full variable domain, with the rest looked up from reference TRBV5-1 and TRBJ2-2, is KAGVTQTPRYLIKTRGQQVTLSCSPISGHRSVSWYQQTPGQGLQFLFEYFSETQRNKGNFPGRFSGRQFSNSRSEMNVSTLELGDSALYLCASSSSGGAGELFFGEGSRLTVL.

V gene TRBV2 combines with J gene TRBJ2-3; D remains unclear. The CDR3 has 14 amino acids. The germline V gene has CDR1 SNHLY and CDR2 FYNNEI. V lost 1 base and J 2 bases, leaving 7 bases between the germline ends. CDR3 amino acids: CASSEGYTTDTQYF. The DNA for the CDR3 is TGTGCCAGCAGTGAAGGGTACACCACAGATACGCAGTATTTT. Looking up the rest from reference TRBV2 and TRBJ2-3 gives the full variable domain: EPEVTQTPSHQVTQMGQEVILRCVPISNHLYFYWYRQILGQKVEFLVSFYNNEISEKSEIFDDQFSVERPDGSNFTLKIRSTKLEDSAMYFCASSEGYTTDTQYFGPGTRLTVL.